This TCR beta chain was sequenced for a study of cytomegalovirus exposure and HLA in healthy donors. Study observations and caveats: A later analysis showed that HLA-associated TCR beta chains had undergone more clonal expansion than equally common others. The records held CMV serostatus as the only immune exposure information. Most subjects had HLA-A and HLA-B alleles reportedly predicted accurately by TCR beta sequences.

The primer mix had 60 Vbeta and 13 Jbeta primers. This table comes from immunoSEQ multiplex PCR, and its TCRdb copy is limited to in-frame clones, with some not included. The top ten hold 3.9% of the sample, which has about 90,000 clones, over 65% seen once. Germline CDR1 reads MGHDK; CDR2 reads SYGVNS. Trimming left V 4 bases short and J 7 bases short, with 13 bases between. The CDR3 is 13 residues long. A note on this clone: Its antigen is not known.

The V gene is TRBV25-1, the J gene TRBJ1-2, with D possibly TRBD1 on 6 matching bases. What was sequenced was PBMCs. The sequence came from a man between 25 and 39 years old in good health and CMV-seronegative. CDR3 nucleotides: TGTGCCAGCAGTGCGACAGGCTTGGGTGGCTACACCTTC. It translates to CASSATGLGGYTF.